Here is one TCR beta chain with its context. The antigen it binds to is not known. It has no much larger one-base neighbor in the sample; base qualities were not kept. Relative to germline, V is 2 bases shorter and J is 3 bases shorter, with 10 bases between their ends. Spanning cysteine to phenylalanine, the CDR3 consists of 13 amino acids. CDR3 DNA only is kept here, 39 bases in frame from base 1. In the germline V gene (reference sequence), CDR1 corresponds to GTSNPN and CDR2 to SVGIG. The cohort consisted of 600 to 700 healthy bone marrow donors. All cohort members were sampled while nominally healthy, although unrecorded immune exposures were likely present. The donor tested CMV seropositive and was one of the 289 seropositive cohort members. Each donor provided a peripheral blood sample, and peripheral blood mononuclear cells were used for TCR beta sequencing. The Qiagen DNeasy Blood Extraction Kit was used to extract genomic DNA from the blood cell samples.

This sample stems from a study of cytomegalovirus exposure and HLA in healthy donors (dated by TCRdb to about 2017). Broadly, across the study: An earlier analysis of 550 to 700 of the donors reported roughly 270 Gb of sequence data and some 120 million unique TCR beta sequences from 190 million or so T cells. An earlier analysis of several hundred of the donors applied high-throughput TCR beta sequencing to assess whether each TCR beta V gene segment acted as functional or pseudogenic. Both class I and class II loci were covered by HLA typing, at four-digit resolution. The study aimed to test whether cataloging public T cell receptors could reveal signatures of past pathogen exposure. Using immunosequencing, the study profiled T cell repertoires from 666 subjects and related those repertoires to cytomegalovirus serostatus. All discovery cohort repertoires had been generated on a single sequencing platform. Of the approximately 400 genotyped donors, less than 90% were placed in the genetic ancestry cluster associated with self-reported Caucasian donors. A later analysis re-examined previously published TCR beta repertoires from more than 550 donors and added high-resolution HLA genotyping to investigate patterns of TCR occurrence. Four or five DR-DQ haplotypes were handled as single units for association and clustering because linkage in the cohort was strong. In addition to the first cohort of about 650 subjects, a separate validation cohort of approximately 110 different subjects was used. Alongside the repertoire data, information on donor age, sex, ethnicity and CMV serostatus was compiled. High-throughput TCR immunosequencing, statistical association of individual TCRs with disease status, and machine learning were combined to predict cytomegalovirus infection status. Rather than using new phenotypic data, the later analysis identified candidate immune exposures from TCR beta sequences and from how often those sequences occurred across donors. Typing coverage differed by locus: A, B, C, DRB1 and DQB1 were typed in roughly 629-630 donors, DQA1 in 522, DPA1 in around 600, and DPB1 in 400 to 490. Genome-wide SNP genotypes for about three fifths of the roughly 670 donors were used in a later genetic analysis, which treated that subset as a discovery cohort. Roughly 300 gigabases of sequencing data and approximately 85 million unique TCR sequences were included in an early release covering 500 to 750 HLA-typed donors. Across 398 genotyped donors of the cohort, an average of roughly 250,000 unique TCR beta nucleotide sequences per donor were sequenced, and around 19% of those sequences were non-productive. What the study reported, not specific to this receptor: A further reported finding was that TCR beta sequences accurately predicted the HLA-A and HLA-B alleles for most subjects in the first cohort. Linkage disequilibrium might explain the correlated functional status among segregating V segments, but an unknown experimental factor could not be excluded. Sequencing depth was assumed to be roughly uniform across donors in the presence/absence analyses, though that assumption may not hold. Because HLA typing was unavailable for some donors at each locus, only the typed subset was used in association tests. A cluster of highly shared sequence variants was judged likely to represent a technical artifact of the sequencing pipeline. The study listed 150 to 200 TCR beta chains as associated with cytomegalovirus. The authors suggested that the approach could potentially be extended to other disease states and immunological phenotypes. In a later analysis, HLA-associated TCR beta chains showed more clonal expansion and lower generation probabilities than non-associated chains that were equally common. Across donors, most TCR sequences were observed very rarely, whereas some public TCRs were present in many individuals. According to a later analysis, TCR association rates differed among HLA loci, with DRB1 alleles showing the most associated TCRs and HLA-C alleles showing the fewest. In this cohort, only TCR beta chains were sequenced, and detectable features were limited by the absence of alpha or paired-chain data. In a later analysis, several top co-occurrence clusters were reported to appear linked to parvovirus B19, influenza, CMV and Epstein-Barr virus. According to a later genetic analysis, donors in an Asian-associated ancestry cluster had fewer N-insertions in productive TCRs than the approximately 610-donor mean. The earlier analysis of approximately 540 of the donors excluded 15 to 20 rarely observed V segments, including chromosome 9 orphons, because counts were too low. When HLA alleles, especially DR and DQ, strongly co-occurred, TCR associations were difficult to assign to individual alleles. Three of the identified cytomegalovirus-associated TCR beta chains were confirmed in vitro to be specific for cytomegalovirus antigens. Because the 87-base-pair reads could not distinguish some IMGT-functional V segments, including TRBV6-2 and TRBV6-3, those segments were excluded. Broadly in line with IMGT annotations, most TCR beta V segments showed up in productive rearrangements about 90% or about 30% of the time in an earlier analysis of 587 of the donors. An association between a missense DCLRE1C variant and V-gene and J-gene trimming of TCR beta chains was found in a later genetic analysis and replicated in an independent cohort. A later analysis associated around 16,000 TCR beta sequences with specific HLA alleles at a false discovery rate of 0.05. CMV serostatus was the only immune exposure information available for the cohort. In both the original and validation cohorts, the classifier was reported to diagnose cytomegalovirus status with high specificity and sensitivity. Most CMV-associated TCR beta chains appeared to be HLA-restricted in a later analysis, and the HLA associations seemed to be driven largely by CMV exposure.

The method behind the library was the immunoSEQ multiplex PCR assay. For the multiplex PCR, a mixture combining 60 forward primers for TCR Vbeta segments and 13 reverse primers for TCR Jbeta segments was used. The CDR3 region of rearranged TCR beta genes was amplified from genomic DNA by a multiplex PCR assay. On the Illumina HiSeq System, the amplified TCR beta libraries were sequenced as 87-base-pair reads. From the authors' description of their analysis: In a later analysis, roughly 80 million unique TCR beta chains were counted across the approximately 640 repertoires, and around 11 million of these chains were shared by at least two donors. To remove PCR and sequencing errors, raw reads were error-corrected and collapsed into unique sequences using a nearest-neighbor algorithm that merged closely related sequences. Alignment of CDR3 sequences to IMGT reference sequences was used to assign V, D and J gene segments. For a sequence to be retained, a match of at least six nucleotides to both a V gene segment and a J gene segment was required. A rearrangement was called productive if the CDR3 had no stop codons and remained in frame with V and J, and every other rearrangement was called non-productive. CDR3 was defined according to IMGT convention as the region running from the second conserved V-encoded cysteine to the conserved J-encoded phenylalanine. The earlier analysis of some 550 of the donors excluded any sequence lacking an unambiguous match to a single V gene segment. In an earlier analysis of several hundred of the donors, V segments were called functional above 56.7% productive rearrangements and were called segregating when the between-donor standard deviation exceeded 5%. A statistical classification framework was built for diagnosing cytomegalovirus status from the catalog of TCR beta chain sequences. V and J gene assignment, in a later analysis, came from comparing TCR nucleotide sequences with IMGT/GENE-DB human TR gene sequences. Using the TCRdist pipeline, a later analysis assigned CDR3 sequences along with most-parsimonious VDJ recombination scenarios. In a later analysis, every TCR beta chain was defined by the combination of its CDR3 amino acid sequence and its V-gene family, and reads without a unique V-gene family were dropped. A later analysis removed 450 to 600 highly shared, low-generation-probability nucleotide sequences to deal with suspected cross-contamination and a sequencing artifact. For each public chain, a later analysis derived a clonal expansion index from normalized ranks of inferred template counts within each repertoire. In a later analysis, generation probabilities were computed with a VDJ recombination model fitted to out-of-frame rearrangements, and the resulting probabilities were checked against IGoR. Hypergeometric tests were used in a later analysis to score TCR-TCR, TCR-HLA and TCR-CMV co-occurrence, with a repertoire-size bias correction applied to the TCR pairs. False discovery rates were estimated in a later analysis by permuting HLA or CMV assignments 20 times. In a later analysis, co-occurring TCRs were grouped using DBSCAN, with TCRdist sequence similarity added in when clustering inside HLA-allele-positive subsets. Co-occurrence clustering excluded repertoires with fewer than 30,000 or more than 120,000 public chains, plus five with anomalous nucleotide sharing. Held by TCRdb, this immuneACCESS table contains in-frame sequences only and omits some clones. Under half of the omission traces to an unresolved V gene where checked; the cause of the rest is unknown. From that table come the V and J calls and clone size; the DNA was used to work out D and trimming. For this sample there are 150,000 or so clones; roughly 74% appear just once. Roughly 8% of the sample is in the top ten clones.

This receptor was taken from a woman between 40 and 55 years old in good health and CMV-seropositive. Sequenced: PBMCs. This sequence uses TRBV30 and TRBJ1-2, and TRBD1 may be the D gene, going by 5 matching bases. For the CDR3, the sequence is CAWSSQGYYGYTF. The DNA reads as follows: TGTGCCTGGAGTTCCCAGGGATACTATGGCTACACCTTC. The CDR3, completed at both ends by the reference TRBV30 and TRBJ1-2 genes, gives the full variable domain SQTIHQWPATLVQPVGSPLSLECTVEGTSNPNLYWYRQAAGRGLQLLFYSVGIGQISSEVPQNLSASRPQDRQFILSSKKLLLSDSGFYLCAWSSQGYYGYTFGSGTRLTVV.